The clone carrying this T cell receptor (beta chain) was recorded once. In the original workflow: Estimation of nucleated cell counts was performed using reference gene primer amplification. Using immunoSEQ multiplex PCR, the repertoire was profiled, and TCRdb retains in-frame clones only, with some absent. D and trimming were read from the DNA, whereas the V and J calls and clone size are those reported in that table. The sample yields around 150,000 clones, about nine tenths seen once. The data originate from a study of blood T cell repertoires in COVID-19. Study overall: There were acute and convalescent COVID-19 samples, and they came from the United States, Italy and Spain.

The J segment lost 5 bases and the V segment lost 6 bases, leaving 6 bases of the junction unmatched. Germline V lookup: CDR1 SQVTM, CDR2 ANQGSEA. This CDR3 spans 13 amino acids. Material for sequencing was peripheral blood. The chain has TRBV29-1 and TRBJ1-1; 10 nucleotides agree with TRBD1. This sequence originates from a man aged 50 to 60 with active or convalescent COVID-19. CDR3: CSVRQGARTEAFF. CDR3 DNA: TGCAGCGTCCGACAGGGGGCTAGGACTGAAGCTTTCTTT.